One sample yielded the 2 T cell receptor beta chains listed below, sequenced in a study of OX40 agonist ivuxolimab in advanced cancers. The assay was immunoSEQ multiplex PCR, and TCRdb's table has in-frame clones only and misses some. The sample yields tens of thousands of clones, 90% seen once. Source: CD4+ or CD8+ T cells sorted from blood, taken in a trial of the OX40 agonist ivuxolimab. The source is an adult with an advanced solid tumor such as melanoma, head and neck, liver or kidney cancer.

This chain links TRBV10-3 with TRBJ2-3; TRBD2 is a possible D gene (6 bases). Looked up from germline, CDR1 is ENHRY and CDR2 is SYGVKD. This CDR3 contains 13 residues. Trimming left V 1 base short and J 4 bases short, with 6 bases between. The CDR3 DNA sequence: TGTGCCATCAGTGAGTGGGGGGCAGATACGCAGTATTTT. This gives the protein CAISEWGADTQYF.

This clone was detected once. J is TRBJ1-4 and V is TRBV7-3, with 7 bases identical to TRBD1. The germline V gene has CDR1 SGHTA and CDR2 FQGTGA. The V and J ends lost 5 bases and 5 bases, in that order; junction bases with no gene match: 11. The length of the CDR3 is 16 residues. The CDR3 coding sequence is TGTGCCAGCAGCCAACCCGGAGGGGGCGACAATGAAAAACTGTTTTTT. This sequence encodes CASSQPGGGDNEKLFF.